This TCR beta chain was recorded in a study of T-cell reconstitution after alpha-beta-depleted transplantation in children. Study observations and caveats: The authors attributed T-cell counts and diversity one year after transplant mostly to newly produced T cells.

During its preparation, the TCRbeta library received unique molecular identifiers. MiXCR, run by TCRdb on the PCR reads, gives a single entry per CDR3 protein. This table has 670,000 or so distinct CDR3 sequences, about an eighth appearing once. On this clonotype: Its antigen remains unidentified.

The CDR3 loop spans 13 amino acids. V was clipped by 6 bases and J by 1 base, with 8 bases between them. The clonotype comes from a girl aged 2 to 10 with congenital amegakaryocytic thrombocytopenia, due to receive a stem cell transplant. The rearrangement links TRBV12-3 or TRBV12-4 to TRBJ2-3; D possibly corresponds to TRBD1 (6 bases). Sample: PBMCs, taken before TCRalphabeta/CD19-depleted stem cell transplant. CDR3 nucleotides: TGTGCCAGCAGATACAGGGGCACAGATACGCAGTATTTT. Its protein is CASRYRGTDTQYF.